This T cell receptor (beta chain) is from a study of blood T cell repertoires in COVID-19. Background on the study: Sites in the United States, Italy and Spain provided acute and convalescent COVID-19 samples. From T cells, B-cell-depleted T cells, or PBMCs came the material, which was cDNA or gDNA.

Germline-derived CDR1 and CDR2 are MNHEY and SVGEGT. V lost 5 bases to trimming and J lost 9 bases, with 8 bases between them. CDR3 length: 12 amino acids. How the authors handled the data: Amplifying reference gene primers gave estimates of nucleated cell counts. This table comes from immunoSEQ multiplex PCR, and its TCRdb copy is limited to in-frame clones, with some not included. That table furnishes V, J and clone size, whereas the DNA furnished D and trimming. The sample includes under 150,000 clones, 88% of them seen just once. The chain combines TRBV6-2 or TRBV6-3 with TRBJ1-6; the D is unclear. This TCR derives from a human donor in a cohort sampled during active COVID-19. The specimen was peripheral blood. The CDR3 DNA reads TGTGCCAGCAGTCTAGTAGCTTCACCCCTCCACTTT. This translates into CASSLVASPLHF.